The 6 T cell receptor beta chains listed next were all sequenced from one sample in a study of cytomegalovirus exposure and HLA in healthy donors. PCR primers comprised 60 Vbeta and 13 Jbeta primers. The table came from immunoSEQ multiplex PCR; TCRdb's copy has only in-frame clones and leaves some out. The data contain about 270,000 clones, roughly two thirds of them singletons. Source material: PBMCs. Receptors originate from a female donor in good health and CMV-seronegative.

V gene TRBV27 combines with J gene TRBJ2-7; TRBD2 is a possible D gene (5 bases). The CDR3 is 15 amino acids. CDR1 is MNHEY, CDR2 SMNVEV, per germline (reference sequence). V was trimmed by 5 bases and J by 6 bases, leaving 20 bases between them. CDR3 bases: TGTGCCAGCAGTCCCTTAGCTAAGCTGGGGAGCGAGCAGTACTTC. Translation gives CASSPLAKLGSEQYF.

This clone was observed once. The genes are TRBV11-2 and TRBJ1-1; D may be TRBD1 (6 bases). CDR3 size: 15 residues. V lost 2 bases, J lost 5 bases, and 15 bases lay in between. Germline V gene lookup returns CDR1 SGHAT and CDR2 FQNNGV. CDR3: CASSLLGGGGTEAFF. The CDR3 DNA reads as TGTGCCAGCAGCTTATTGGGAGGGGGGGGAACTGAAGCTTTCTTT.

The chain links TRBV21-1 to TRBJ2-5; TRBD1, the table's D call, lacks a check against the DNA. TRBV21-1 is annotated as a pseudogene. This CDR3 contains 15 residues. CDR3: CASSTGTEGRKTQYF. Here the CDR3 DNA reads TGTGCCAGCAGCACAGGGACAGAGGGTAGGAAGACCCAGTACTTC.

The chain links TRBV27 to TRBJ1-6, with no clear D. The CDR3 loop spans 13 amino acids. Trimming left V 10 bases short and J 8 bases short, with 15 bases between. The germline V gene has CDR1 MNHEY and CDR2 SMNVEV (reference sequence). CDR3 in amino acids: CANSPQRDSPLHF. The DNA for the CDR3 is TGTGCCAACTCGCCGCAGAGGGATTCACCCCTCCACTTT.

V gene TRBV6-5 combines with J gene TRBJ1-5; D is uncertain. Germline CDR1 reads MNHEY; CDR2 reads SVGAGI. CDR3 size: 16 residues. The V gene lost 0 bases and the J gene lost 3 bases, with 12 bases spanning the gap. CDR3 in DNA: TGTGCCAGCAGTTACTCTGTCAGAACTATCAATCAGCCCCAGCATTTT. Translated: CASSYSVRTINQPQHF.

The rearrangement links TRBV25-1 to TRBJ1-1; D is unclear. The germline V gene has CDR1 MGHDK and CDR2 SYGVNS. Deletions cut 3 bases from V and 0 bases from J, with 11 bases between. This CDR3 region has 15 residues. The CDR3 DNA reads as TGTGCCAGCAGTGACTTGGGAGGAGTGAACACTGAAGCTTTCTTT. It translates to CASSDLGGVNTEAFF.